The rows below give T cell receptor beta chains drawn from one sample of a study of post-analysis software for immune sequencing data. TCRdb recomputed calls from the PCR reads with MiXCR, one row per CDR3 protein. This sample yields about 430,000 distinct CDR3 sequences, of which 35% to 45% are seen a single time; approximately 7.1% belongs to the top ten. Sequences were obtained from blood. The origin of the receptors is a girl aged 2-10 years with multiple sclerosis. The conserved cysteine and the conserved F or W are not part of the CDR3 here.

CDR3aa,j_gene,v_gene
ASSPTRITDTQY,TRBJ2-3,TRBV7-8
ASSLSIPADTQY,TRBJ2-3,TRBV27
ASSAELGPGRKQF,TRBJ2-1,TRBV7-2
ASSVSASSYEQY,TRBJ2-7,TRBV9
SVSQESYEQY,TRBJ2-7,TRBV29-1
SASLRRGSSYNEQF,TRBJ2-1,TRBV20-1
ASSQGAGGGVPYEQY,TRBJ2-7,TRBV4-1
AGRATGPMKETQY,NA,TRBV7-2
ASSSGDREYNEQF,TRBJ2-1,TRBV6-6
SVEEGRNTGELF,TRBJ2-2,TRBV29-1
ASSLTLAGNLRTDTQY,TRBJ2-3,TRBV7-2
SARDGAGGKGVYEQY,NA,TRBV20-1
SAGLAGYTDTQY,TRBJ2-3,TRBV20-1
SVNLRGGGNYEQY,TRBJ2-7,TRBV29-1
SVEERAVADTQY,TRBJ2-3,TRBV29-1
SASLGLHRGTDTQY,TRBJ2-3,TRBV20-1
ASSPRDREGETQY,NA,TRBV7-8
ASSLVPTGNTIY,TRBJ1-3,TRBV12-3/TRBV12-4
ASSVPGLDQPQH,TRBJ1-5,TRBV2
ASREHGRGGGYT,TRBJ1-2,TRBV6-1
ASSNPSYEQY,TRBJ2-7,TRBV7-9
SVETGAFNEKLF,TRBJ1-4,TRBV29-1
ASSVSLYEQF,TRBJ2-1,TRBV9
ASSLGTGPRRYT,TRBJ1-2,TRBV7-6
SARQDRFSYEQY,TRBJ2-7,TRBV20-1
ASSVATGWGGRTDTQY,TRBJ2-3,TRBV9
ASSFAGLAARETQY,TRBJ2-5,TRBV7-9
ASSYSNRDTEAF,TRBJ1-1,TRBV6-5
SARMHEQF,TRBJ2-1,TRBV20-1
ASRVEISSYEQY,TRBJ2-7,TRBV27
ASNSDSNQPQH,TRBJ1-5,TRBV12-3/TRBV12-4
ASSATSGFRTDTQY,TRBJ2-3,TRBV5-1